The 29 T cell receptor beta chains below come from one sample, sequenced in a study of beta chain features in type 1 diabetes. Reverse transcription of all isolated RNA meant that expressed TCRB transcripts were sequenced. Data came from immunoSEQ multiplex PCR; TCRdb stores just in-frame clones and leaves some out. The sample gives hundreds of thousands of clones, about 14% of which show up once; under 0.04% is in the top ten. Sequenced input: naive CD4+ T cells from blood. These receptors all come from a man aged 30 to 39 in good health.

This clone showed up just a few times. This chain joins TRBV9 and TRBJ1-1, with D uncertain. The V gene lost 0 bases and the J gene lost 2 bases, with 11 bases spanning the gap. CDR1 and CDR2 (germline): SGDLS, YYNGEE. The CDR3 has 15 residues. CDR3 sequence: CASSVDWTGNTEAFF. The DNA of the CDR3 is TGTGCCAGCAGCGTAGATTGGACGGGAAACACTGAAGCTTTCTTT.

This rearrangement joins TRBV14 to TRBJ2-7; 7 bases match TRBD2. V lost 4 bases and J lost 6; bases outside the gene matches: 6. Germline V gene lookup returns CDR1 SGHDN and CDR2 FVKESK. The CDR3 spans 13 residues. CDR3 in DNA: TGTGCCAGCAGCCCGGGCCCGGGAGGCGAGCAGTACGTC. This encodes CASSPGPGGEQYV.

The V gene is TRBV7-9, the J gene TRBJ1-1; D is ambiguous. The CDR3 consists of 15 residues. The V gene's germline CDR1 is SEHNR and CDR2 FQNEAQ (reference sequence). The V end was cut by 0 bases, the J end by 3 bases, with 11 bases between. In DNA, the CDR3 is TGTGCCAGCAGCTTAGCGCGTGGGTACGACACTGAAGCTTTCTTT. It is translated as CASSLARGYDTEAFF. Together with reference TRBV7-9 and TRBJ1-1, the CDR3 gives the full variable domain: DTGVSQNPRHKITKRGQNVTFRCDPISEHNRLYWYRQTLGQGPEFLTYFQNEAQLEKSRLLSDRFSAERPKGSFSTLEIQRTEQGDSAMYLCASSLARGYDTEAFFGQGTRLTVV.

In its sample, this clone was seen a few times. A much larger clone sits a single nucleotide away, making a read error possible. Other DNA sequences in this sample translate to the same CDR3. The chain combines TRBV7-9 with TRBJ2-5; D is ambiguous. CDR1 SEHNR and CDR2 FQNEAQ come from the germline V gene (reference sequence). The CDR3 length is 11 residues. The V and J ends lost 4 bases and 3 bases respectively, with 3 bases between them. CDR3 nucleotide sequence: TGTGCCAGCAGCTCAGAAGAGACCCAGTACTTC. Translated: CASSSEETQYF. Variable domain in full (rest from reference TRBV7-9 and TRBJ2-5): DTGVSQNPRHKITKRGQNVTFRCDPISEHNRLYWYRQTLGQGPEFLTYFQNEAQLEKSRLLSDRFSAERPKGSFSTLEIQRTEQGDSAMYLCASSSEETQYFGPGTRLLVL.

Only a few counts were recorded for this clone. The gene calls are TRBV29-1 and TRBJ2-2; D is ambiguous. Trimming took 6 bases from V and 5 from J, leaving 7 bases between them. There are 11 residues in the CDR3. Germline V gives CDR1 SQVTM, CDR2 ANQGSEA. CDR3 sequence (DNA): TGCAGCGTGCAAGCTACCGGGGAGCTGTTTTTT. Protein: CSVQATGELFF.

This clone has just a few counts. The V call is TRBV5-1, the J call TRBJ2-3, with 12 nucleotides matching TRBD2. With 3 bases clipped from V and 4 bases from J, the junction kept 3 bases outside the gene matches. Looked up from germline, CDR1 is SGHRS and CDR2 is YFSETQ. The CDR3 consists of 15 residues. CDR3 amino acids: CASSSGLAGPDTQYF. DNA of the CDR3: TGCGCCAGCAGCTCCGGACTAGCGGGGCCAGATACGCAGTATTTT.

This clone was counted a few times. V usage is TRBV7-6 and J usage is TRBJ2-3, with D possibly being TRBD1 (6 bases). The V end lost 3 bases, the J end lost 2 bases, and 12 bases lay between the germline ends. This CDR3 spans 15 amino acids. Germline loops: CDR1 SGHVS, CDR2 FNYEAQ. CDR3 sequence (DNA): TGTGCCAGCAGCTTTCTCTCAGGGGCCACAGATACGCAGTATTTT. It encodes CASSFLSGATDTQYF.

Comment on this clone: Additional DNA sequences in this sample encode the identical CDR3. V gene TRBV30 combines with J gene TRBJ2-7; possibly TRBD1 or TRBD2 for D (6 bases each). Trimming cost V 2 bases and J 4 bases, with 12 bases left between them. The CDR3 covers 13 residues. CDR1 is GTSNPN and CDR2 is SVGIG in the germline V gene (reference sequence). The CDR3 sequence: CAWSKGGLYEQYV. Here the CDR3 DNA reads TGTGCCTGGAGTAAAGGGGGGCTATACGAGCAGTACGTC.

This chain uses TRBV4-3 with TRBJ1-1; no clear D. Trimming shortened V by 1 base and J by 4 bases, and 7 bases separated the two germline ends. This CDR3 spans 13 amino acids. CDR1 LGHNA and CDR2 YSLEER come from the germline V gene. The CDR3 loop reads CASSQGPGTEAFF. The CDR3 DNA sequence: TGCGCCAGCAGCCAAGGGCCCGGCACTGAAGCTTTCTTT.

V usage is TRBV7-9 and J usage is TRBJ1-2; D is undetermined. The V end was cut by 2 bases, the J end by 6 bases, with 10 bases between. CDR3 length: 13 residues. Germline assignment: CDR1 SEHNR and CDR2 FQNEAQ (reference sequence). CDR3 bases: TGTGCCAGCAGCTTAATAGAGCTCCATGGCTACACCTTC. This sequence encodes CASSLIELHGYTF.

This rearrangement joins TRBV5-1 to TRBJ2-2, with 7 positions matching TRBD1. The junction had 11 bases not matched to a gene; V was cut back by 6 bases and J by 0 bases. Germline V gene sequence: CDR1 SGHRS, CDR2 YFSETQ. CDR3 size: 17 residues. CDR3 coding DNA: TGCGCCAGCACTCCCCTGATGGGACAGCCGAACACCGGGGAGCTGTTTTTT. Translation gives CASTPLMGQPNTGELFF. Filled out from reference TRBV5-1 and TRBJ2-2, the complete variable domain reads KAGVTQTPRYLIKTRGQQVTLSCSPISGHRSVSWYQQTPGQGLQFLFEYFSETQRNKGNFPGRFSGRQFSNSRSEMNVSTLELGDSALYLCASTPLMGQPNTGELFFGEGSRLTVL.

The chain is built from TRBV7-3 and TRBJ2-5, with 7 bases fitting TRBD1. Trimming removed 5 bases from V and 3 bases from J; junction bases left unmatched: 3. Per germline, CDR1 SGHTA and CDR2 FQGTGA. The CDR3 has 13 residues. CDR3 in DNA: TGTGCCAGCAGCCGAGGGACAGAAGAGACCCAGTACTTC. Protein: CASSRGTEETQYF.

This clone was detected only a few times. The V gene is TRBV4-1, the J gene TRBJ2-1; a possible D gene is TRBD2 (6 bases). Trimming removed 3 bases from V and 0 bases from J, with 9 bases in between. Looked up from germline, CDR1 is MGHRA and CDR2 is YSYEKL. The length of the CDR3 is 15 residues. The CDR3 coding sequence is TGCGCCAGCAGCCACCAACTAGCCTCCTACAATGAGCAGTTCTTC. It is translated as CASSHQLASYNEQFF.

In its sample, this clone was seen a few times. V usage is TRBV5-6 and J usage is TRBJ1-2; D remains unclear. The CDR3 is 13 amino acids. Germline-derived CDR1 and CDR2 are SGHDT and YYEEEE. Trimming stripped 2 bases from V and 6 bases from J, with 11 bases between. Here the CDR3 DNA reads TGTGCCAGCAGCTTCACAGCCTACGATGGCTACACCTTC. Translating gives CASSFTAYDGYTF.

Only a few counts were recorded for this clone. The chain uses TRBV7-8 and TRBJ2-1, with D possibly TRBD2 on 5 matching bases. The germline CDR1 and CDR2 sequences are SGHVS and FQNEAQ. V lost 5 bases, J lost 3 bases, and 17 bases lay in between. The CDR3 length is 16 residues. DNA for the CDR3: TGTGCCAGCAGCCCCCCTGCGGGTTGGGACTACAATGAGCAGTTCTTC. This encodes CASSPPAGWDYNEQFF.

The chain recombines TRBV4-3 with TRBJ2-1; 11 bases line up with TRBD2. J lost 2 bases, V lost 0 bases, and 6 bases had no gene match. The germline CDR1 and CDR2 sequences are LGHNA and YSLEER. The CDR3 has 18 residues. The CDR3 loop is CASSQEVPGLAAYNEQFF. The CDR3, as DNA: TGCGCCAGCAGCCAAGAGGTACCGGGACTAGCGGCCTACAATGAGCAGTTCTTC.

The chain joins TRBV7-9 to TRBJ2-3; tentative D call: TRBD1 (6 bases). This CDR3 is 16 amino acids long. Germline V gene sequence: CDR1 SEHNR, CDR2 FQNEAQ (reference sequence). Trimming shortened V by 5 bases and J by 2 bases, and 17 bases separated the two germline ends. The CDR3 spells CASSSYRDAFTDTQYF. CDR3 bases: TGTGCCAGCAGCAGCTACAGGGACGCTTTCACAGATACGCAGTATTTT.

This clone came up a few times. The chain has TRBV7-9 and TRBJ1-3; D perhaps matches TRBD1 (5 bases). The CDR3 runs 16 residues. The V gene's germline CDR1 is SEHNR and CDR2 FQNEAQ (reference sequence). V gave up 2 bases and J gave up 4 bases, with 15 bases separating them. The CDR3 DNA reads as TGTGCCAGCAGCTTATCGCAGGGAACCTCCGGAAACACCATATATTTT. As protein: CASSLSQGTSGNTIYF.

Of note for this clone: Other DNA sequences of this sample code for an identical CDR3. The chain couples TRBV10-3 to TRBJ2-3; D remains unclear. Trimming took 0 bases from V and 4 from J, leaving 2 bases between them. From germline, CDR1 is ENHRY and CDR2 SYGVKD. CDR3 length: 12 amino acids. For the CDR3, the DNA is TGTGCCATCAGTGAGTCCTCAGATACGCAGTATTTT. It yields the protein CAISESSDTQYF.

The chain has TRBV5-1 and TRBJ2-3, with 8 bases that match TRBD2. This CDR3 contains 15 residues. Trimming removed 2 bases from V and 1 base from J; junction bases left unmatched: 3. Germline CDR1 reads SGHRS; CDR2 reads YFSETQ. The CDR3 here is CASSLPLAGTDTQYF. Written as DNA, the CDR3 is TGCGCCAGCAGCTTACCACTAGCGGGCACAGATACGCAGTATTTT.

The chain recombines TRBV15 with TRBJ1-1; D remains unclear. CDR1 is LNHNV, CDR2 YYDKDF, per germline (reference sequence). This CDR3 has 14 residues. V lost 5 bases, J lost 1 base, and 11 bases lay in between. The CDR3 DNA sequence: TGTGCCACCAGCCCTGACGTTAAGAACACTGAAGCTTTCTTT. This encodes CATSPDVKNTEAFF.

The rearrangement uses TRBV14 and TRBJ2-7; the D call may be TRBD1 or TRBD2 (6 bases each). With 4 bases removed from V and 9 bases from J, the gap between germline ends came to 13 bases. The germline V gene encodes CDR1 SGHDN and CDR2 FVKESK. The CDR3 has 12 amino acids. In DNA, the CDR3 is TGTGCCAGCAGCCCGAGAGGGGGGAGGCAGTACGTC. Amino acid sequence: CASSPRGGRQYV.

The rearrangement uses TRBV6-5 and TRBJ2-5, with 7 bases matching TRBD1. The V gene end was trimmed by 5 bases and the J gene end by 4 bases; junction bases not matched to a gene: 4. The CDR3 sequence is 13 residues long. CDR1 and CDR2 (germline): MNHEY, SVGAGI. The DNA of the CDR3 is TGTGCCAGCAGTAACAGGGGTGGAGAGACCCAGTACTTC. This translates into CASSNRGGETQYF.

In DNA, the CDR3 is TGCGCCAGCAGATCGGATTCCGTAGAGACCCAGTACTTC. Translated, it gives CASRSDSVETQYF. J is TRBJ2-5 and V is TRBV5-1; D remains ambiguous. The CDR3 consists of 13 residues. V lost 5 bases, J lost 4 bases, and 12 bases lay in between. Germline CDR1 is SGHRS and CDR2 is YFSETQ.

This clone has just a few counts. Written as DNA, the CDR3 is TGTGCCATCAGTGATAAGAGGGGAAGTTACACAGATACGCAGTATTTT. Translated, it gives CAISDKRGSYTDTQYF. The genes are TRBV10-3 and TRBJ2-3; D may match TRBD1 or TRBD2 (5 bases each). The CDR3 is 16 amino acids. Germline CDR1 is ENHRY and CDR2 is SYGVKD. V lost 3 bases and J lost 2, with 15 bases in between.

This chain connects TRBV7-6 to TRBJ2-2; D tentatively fits TRBD1 or TRBD2 (5 bases each). Between the trimmed V and J ends, which lost 5 bases and 7 bases, there was a span of 17 bases. The germline V gene has CDR1 SGHVS and CDR2 FNYEAQ. This CDR3 has 15 residues. For the CDR3, the DNA is TGTGCCAGCAGCACCCTACCTCGGGGCTACGGGGAGCTGTTTTTT. Translation gives CASSTLPRGYGELFF.

This chain connects TRBV7-2 to TRBJ2-3; 10 bases align to TRBD2. Trimming at V came to 5 bases and at J to 4 bases, leaving 6 bases not matched to a gene. This CDR3 has 15 amino acids. The germline gives CDR1 SGHTA, CDR2 FQGNSA. CDR3 loop: CASSITSGVADTQYF. The CDR3 region has the DNA TGTGCCAGCAGCATCACTAGCGGGGTAGCAGATACGCAGTATTTT.

This clone was counted between two and nine times. This chain joins TRBV23-1 and TRBJ2-7, with 8 nucleotides matching TRBD1. TRBV23-1 is placed among ORFs of uncertain function. After removal of 3 bases from V and 10 bases from J, the junction contained 14 bases not matched to a gene. This CDR3 has 15 residues. The CDR3 coding sequence is TGCGCCAGCAGTCATGATGTCGGGGACAGGAGATGCCAGTACGTC. It codes for CASSHDVGDRRCQYV.

The genes are TRBV28 and TRBJ2-5; D possibly matches TRBD1 or TRBD2 (6 bases each). V lost 3 bases, J lost 2 bases, and 10 bases lay in between. This CDR3 comprises 14 residues. Looked up from germline, CDR1 is MDHEN and CDR2 is SYDVKM. CDR3 coding DNA: TGTGCCAGCAGTTTTGGAGGGGGGCAAGAGACCCAGTACTTC. Protein product: CASSFGGGQETQYF.